This TCR beta chain comes out of a study of OX40 agonist ivuxolimab in advanced cancers. This clone was detected a few times. Germline V gene sequence: CDR1 SEHNR, CDR2 FQNEAQ (reference sequence). The CDR3 runs to 17 residues. V lost 4 bases, J lost 4 bases, and 14 bases stayed unmatched. The method was immunoSEQ multiplex PCR; TCRdb's version includes in-frame clones alone and lacks a portion of them. The sample contains 60,000 to 70,000 clones, 75% to 90% of which appear only once. The rearrangement links TRBV7-9 to TRBJ2-3; 7 nucleotides agree with TRBD2. The receptor was derived from an adult with an advanced solid tumor such as melanoma, head and neck, liver or kidney cancer. The sample consisted of CD4+ or CD8+ T cells sorted from blood, taken in a trial of the OX40 agonist ivuxolimab. CDR3 DNA sequence: TGTGCCAGCAGCTCACCAGCCGGAGGACTAGTTCCAGATACGCAGTATTTT. Its protein is CASSSPAGGLVPDTQYF.